These 4 T cell receptor beta chains were all obtained from the same sample, sequenced in a study of cytomegalovirus exposure and HLA in healthy donors. Method: immunoSEQ multiplex PCR; TCRdb's copy keeps in-frame clones and lacks some. The sample contains about 140,000 clones, more than 85% of which appear only once. The material sequenced was PBMCs. The receptors originated from a man aged 18 to 30 in good health and CMV-seropositive.

The chain couples TRBV28 to TRBJ1-2; 7 nucleotides agree with TRBD1. The germline V gene encodes CDR1 MDHEN and CDR2 SYDVKM. The CDR3 covers 14 residues. The V segment lost 1 base and the J segment 4 bases; nucleotides outside the gene matches: 3. The CDR3 DNA is TGTGCCAGCAGTTTATATCAGGGGGGCTATGGCTACACCTTC. This translates into CASSLYQGGYGYTF.

The CDR3, as DNA: TGTGCCAGCAGTTGGGGTAGGGGGCTAGCCGGGGAGCTGTTTTTT. Protein: CASSWGRGLAGELFF. J is TRBJ2-2 and V is TRBV6-6; 7 bases line up with TRBD1. Trimming removed 4 bases from V and 6 bases from J; junction bases left unmatched: 8. This CDR3 is 15 amino acids long. The germline gives CDR1 MNHNY, CDR2 SVGAGI (reference sequence).

This clone was seen only once. The genes are TRBV7-2 and TRBJ2-7; D unclear. Germline loops: CDR1 SGHTA, CDR2 FQGNSA. This CDR3 is built from 15 residues. V was pared by 1 base and J by 3 bases, with 13 bases between. Here the CDR3 reads CASSLGRQVVYEQYF. Here the CDR3 DNA reads TGTGCCAGCAGCTTAGGTCGGCAGGTAGTCTACGAGCAGTACTTC.

The chain links TRBV27 to TRBJ2-2; TRBD1 matches at 11 bases. From germline, CDR1 is MNHEY and CDR2 SMNVEV (reference sequence). The CDR3 is made up of 16 amino acids. Germline trimming cut 2 bases from V and 7 bases from J; bases unmatched to any gene: 6. CDR3 region: CASSLMGQGVGGELFF. CDR3 coding DNA: TGTGCCAGCAGTTTAATGGGACAGGGGGTCGGCGGGGAGCTGTTTTTT.